This T cell receptor (beta chain) was retrieved from a study of regulatory dendritic cells for organ transplantation. Allogeneic regulatory or mature dendritic cells were co-cultured for less than six days with CFSE-labeled sorted T cells at 1:10. V lost 7 bases to trimming and J lost 5 bases, with 20 bases between them. The CDR3 extends over 15 amino acids. In germline, CDR1 is MDHEN, CDR2 SYDVKM. Turning to this clone: Its antigen is undetermined.

Data came from immunoSEQ multiplex PCR; TCRdb stores just in-frame clones and leaves some out. In the table there are more than 9,500 clones, roughly 89% of which are singletons. The V and J genes are TRBV28 and TRBJ1-1; D not certain. This receptor was identified in a human donor in good health. The sample was naive CD8+ T cells from blood cultured with regulatory dendritic cells. As to subset: CD45RA+ naive T cells. The CDR3 spells CASTSLTGSETEAFF. CDR3 sequence (DNA): TGTGCCAGCACCTCCCTCACGGGTTCGGAGACTGAAGCTTTCTTT.